The next 19 T cell receptor beta chains were all read from a single sample in a study of cytomegalovirus exposure and HLA in healthy donors. Use of 60 Vbeta and 13 Jbeta primers characterized the PCR. The assay was immunoSEQ multiplex PCR, and TCRdb's table has in-frame clones only and misses some. This table holds roughly 100,000 clones, over 60% found once. The specimen sequenced was PBMCs. These receptors were collected from a man aged 35 to 55 in good health and CMV-seropositive.

The chain couples TRBV18 to TRBJ2-7; 10 bases are a match to TRBD2. The germline CDR1 and CDR2 sequences are KGHSH and LQKENI. The V segment lost 3 bases and the J segment 3 bases; nucleotides outside the gene matches: 2. The CDR3 runs 14 residues. Here the CDR3 DNA reads TGTGCCAGCTCACCTAGCGGGGGGCACTACGAGCAGTACTTC. It codes for CASSPSGGHYEQYF.

The V and J genes are TRBV30 and TRBJ1-2, with a weak D call TRBD1 (6 bases). CDR1 and CDR2 from the germline V gene are GTSNPN and SVGIG (reference sequence). With 3 bases removed from V and 8 bases from J, the gap between germline ends came to 19 bases. The CDR3 consists of 14 residues. The CDR3 spells CAWSLAGAPRGYTF. Here the CDR3 DNA reads TGTGCCTGGAGCTTGGCAGGGGCTCCCCGGGGCTACACCTTC.

The table lists this clone with a count of one. The chain carries TRBV27 and TRBJ2-1; the match to TRBD1 covers 9 bases. Germline V gene sequence: CDR1 MNHEY, CDR2 SMNVEV (reference sequence). The CDR3 consists of 14 residues. J was trimmed by 6 bases and V by 7 bases; bases with no gene match: 7. The CDR3 region has the DNA TGTGCCAGCAATCACAGGGGGCGCGTCAATGAGCAGTTCTTC. Translated, it gives CASNHRGRVNEQFF.

The chain uses TRBV4-3 and TRBJ2-1; TRBD2 aligns across 9 bases. The germline V gene encodes CDR1 LGHNA and CDR2 YSLEER. V shed 2 bases, J shed 4 bases, and the junction held 15 bases outside the gene matches. This CDR3 comprises 19 residues. CDR3 coding DNA: TGCGCCAGCAGCCAAAGGGGCCTAGCGGGGACCGACGGGTACAATGAGCAGTTCTTC. Encoded protein: CASSQRGLAGTDGYNEQFF.

The chain carries TRBV19 and TRBJ1-1; D possibly corresponds to TRBD1 (5 bases). The CDR3 has 16 amino acids. CDR1 LNHDA and CDR2 SQIVND come from the germline V gene (reference sequence). V was clipped by 2 bases and J by 2 bases, with 15 bases between them. For the CDR3, the DNA is TGTGCCAGTAGTATAATATCAGGGTCTGGAAACACTGAAGCTTTCTTT. Translated: CASSIISGSGNTEAFF.

The chain is built from TRBV5-3 and TRBJ2-2, with 7 bases fitting TRBD2. TRBV5-3 counts as an open reading frame of uncertain function. V was clipped by 1 base and J by 5 bases; unmatched bases: 20. The CDR3 sequence is 20 residues long. The CDR3 here is CARSLLVGEHGRPRTGELFF. Written as DNA, the CDR3 is TGTGCCAGAAGCTTGCTGGTCGGAGAGCACGGGAGGCCCCGGACCGGGGAGCTGTTTTTT.

In its sample, this clone was seen once. The chain uses TRBV6-5 and TRBJ1-2, with D hard to call. Germline V gene lookup returns CDR1 MNHEY and CDR2 SVGAGI. This CDR3 contains 13 residues. Trimming took 2 bases from V and 4 from J, leaving 8 bases between them. The CDR3 DNA follows: TGTGCCAGCAGTTACGGGCAAGCCTATGGCTACACCTTC. Amino acids: CASSYGQAYGYTF.

This clone was seen more than once but under ten times. This chain connects TRBV4-3 to TRBJ1-1; a weak D match, TRBD1 (5 bases). CDR3 length: 16 residues. V gave up 0 bases and J gave up 1 base, with 12 bases separating them. Germline values: CDR1 LGHNA, CDR2 YSLEER. This CDR3 is CASSQDYGGRNTEAFF. The CDR3 DNA reads as TGCGCCAGCAGCCAAGATTACGGGGGACGGAACACTGAAGCTTTCTTT.

The chain employs TRBV27 and TRBJ1-2; D gene unclear. The germline V gene has CDR1 MNHEY and CDR2 SMNVEV (reference sequence). The CDR3 extends over 13 amino acids. Trimming took 3 bases from V and 4 from J, leaving 9 bases between them. CDR3 DNA sequence: TGTGCCAGCAGTTTCCGGGGATTCTATGGCTACACCTTC. Amino acids: CASSFRGFYGYTF.

The chain carries TRBV10-3 and TRBJ1-5; 9 nucleotides agree with TRBD1. J was trimmed by 5 bases and V by 0 bases; bases with no gene match: 5. Germline V CDR1 and CDR2: ENHRY, SYGVKD. This CDR3 contains 16 residues. The chain's CDR3 is CAISESGQGGDQPQHF. The CDR3 nucleotides read TGTGCCATCAGTGAGTCGGGACAGGGAGGGGATCAGCCCCAGCATTTT.

The CDR3 loop reads CASTLPPGPGTEAFF. CDR3 coding DNA: TGTGCCAGCACCCTACCCCCCGGGCCAGGGACTGAAGCTTTCTTT. V and J are TRBV28 and TRBJ1-1, with D perhaps matching TRBD1 (5 bases). This CDR3 is 15 amino acids long. Germline V lookup: CDR1 MDHEN, CDR2 SYDVKM. Deletions cut 7 bases from V and 5 bases from J, with 20 bases between. Full variable domain (remainder filled in from reference TRBV28 and TRBJ1-1): DVKVTQSSRYLVKRTGEKVFLECVQDMDHENMFWYRQDPGLGLRLIYFSYDVKMKEKGDIPEGYSVSREKKERFSLILESASTNQTSMYLCASTLPPGPGTEAFFGQGTRLTVV.

The chain joins TRBV18 to TRBJ2-1, with D perhaps TRBD1 (6 bases). This CDR3 comprises 13 residues. Germline V gene data show CDR1 as KGHSH and CDR2 as LQKENI. V was clipped by 3 bases and J by 4 bases, with 7 bases between them. CDR3 region: CASSPDRYNEQFF. The CDR3 region has the DNA TGTGCCAGCTCACCGGACAGATACAATGAGCAGTTCTTC.

This chain joins TRBV19 and TRBJ2-1; 9 positions match TRBD2. Germline trimming cut 6 bases from V and 3 bases from J; bases unmatched to any gene: 3. The CDR3 has 14 residues. The germline V gene encodes CDR1 LNHDA and CDR2 SQIVND (reference sequence). For the CDR3, the DNA is TGTGCCAGTAGCTTGCGGGGGGGCTACAATGAGCAGTTCTTC. It encodes CASSLRGGYNEQFF. Complete variable domain (other parts from reference TRBV19 and TRBJ2-1): DGGITQSPKYLFRKEGQNVTLSCEQNLNHDAMYWYRQDPGQGLRLIYYSQIVNDFQKGDIAEGYSVSREKKESFPLTVTSAQKNPTAFYLCASSLRGGYNEQFFGPGTRLTVL.

CDR3 residues: CASSLQGAAYGYTF. The CDR3 region has the DNA TGTGCCAGCAGCTTACAGGGGGCGGCCTATGGCTACACCTTC. The chain combines TRBV5-4 with TRBJ1-2, with 9 bases lining up with TRBD1. CDR1 and CDR2 from the germline V gene are SGHNT and YYREEE (reference sequence). The CDR3 is made up of 14 amino acids. The V segment lost 2 bases and the J segment 4 bases; nucleotides outside the gene matches: 3.

The chain carries TRBV6-5 and TRBJ2-5; 8 bases fit TRBD2. This CDR3 contains 15 residues. Germline assignment: CDR1 MNHEY and CDR2 SVGAGI. V lost 2 bases to trimming and J lost 4 bases; unmatched junction nucleotides: 6. In DNA, the CDR3 is TGTGCCAGCAGTTACGGAGGGCTAGCGGGAGAGACCCAGTACTTC. It specifies CASSYGGLAGETQYF.

This chain connects TRBV7-9 to TRBJ2-1; no clear D gene. Trimming stripped 9 bases from V and 0 bases from J, with 18 bases between. This CDR3 is built from 16 residues. Germline CDR1 is SEHNR and CDR2 is FQNEAQ (reference sequence). CDR3 loop: CASTNGDSRSYNEQFF. The CDR3 DNA follows: TGTGCCAGTACCAACGGTGACTCCCGCTCCTACAATGAGCAGTTCTTC.

The CDR3 region has the DNA TGTGCCAGCAGCCAAGGGGGGACACTGAACACCGGGGAGCTGTTTTTT. As protein: CASSQGGTLNTGELFF. The gene calls are TRBV14 and TRBJ2-2, with a weak D call TRBD1 (6 bases). Trimming took off 1 base at V and 1 base at J, with 10 bases between the two ends. The CDR3 spans 16 residues. Germline CDR1 SGHDN, CDR2 FVKESK. Filled out from reference TRBV14 and TRBJ2-2, the complete variable domain reads EAGVTQFPSHSVIEKGQTVTLRCDPISGHDNLYWYRRVMGKEIKFLLHFVKESKQDESGMPNNRFLAERTGGTYSTLKVQPAELEDSGVYFCASSQGGTLNTGELFFGEGSRLTVL.

This clone was observed a handful of times. The chain uses TRBV2 and TRBJ2-1; tentative D call: TRBD1 (6 bases). Between the trimmed V and J ends, which lost 10 bases and 6 bases, there was a span of 10 bases. Germline CDR1 is SNHLY and CDR2 is FYNNEI. The CDR3 has 11 residues. The CDR3 coding sequence is TGTGCCACCTACAGGGCCAATGAGCAGTTCTTC. Amino acid sequence: CATYRANEQFF.

The chain links TRBV27 to TRBJ1-5, with D tentatively TRBD1 (6 bases). The germline V gene has CDR1 MNHEY and CDR2 SMNVEV (reference sequence). V lost 6 bases, J lost 2 bases, and 14 bases lay in between. The length of the CDR3 is 15 residues. The DNA for the CDR3 is TGTGCCAGCAGAGCATCGACAGGTGGCAATCAGCCCCAGCATTTT. This sequence encodes CASRASTGGNQPQHF.